This passage covers 10 T cell receptor beta chains from one sample sequenced in a study of response to subunit inactivated influenza vaccine. Each CDR3 protein gets one entry after TCRdb re-called the RT-PCR reads with MiXCR. The data hold 700,000 to 900,000 distinct CDR3 sequences, with less than 25% observed a single time. The sample in question was PBMCs from blood, obtained 4 to 6 days after vaccination. These receptors originate from a man in his forties or fifties who received an inactivated influenza vaccine.

This clonotype was observed a few times. J is TRBJ2-7 and V is TRBV20-1; D possibly corresponds to TRBD2 (5 bases). V lost 4 bases, J lost 1 base, and 14 bases lay in between. The germline CDR1 and CDR2 sequences are DFQATT and SNEGSKA (reference sequence). The CDR3 length is 14 residues. For the CDR3, the DNA is TGCAGTGCTACCGGCCTACTAGGTTCCTACGAGCAGTACTTC. It is translated as CSATGLLGSYEQYF.

The J gene is TRBJ2-7, the V gene TRBV7-9; the D is unclear. This CDR3 is 14 amino acids long. V lost 1 base and J 2 bases, leaving 9 bases between the germline ends. From germline, CDR1 is SEHNR and CDR2 FQNEAQ (reference sequence). The CDR3 DNA follows: TGTGCCAGCAGCTTAGATTTGGAAACCTACGAGCAGTACTTC. Amino acids: CASSLDLETYEQYF.

The chain employs TRBV12-3 or TRBV12-4 and TRBJ2-2; unclear D gene. CDR3 length equals 15 residues. The V end lost 6 bases, the J end lost 0 bases, and 11 bases lay between the germline ends. DNA for the CDR3: TGTGCCAGCAGATCTGGACCGACGAACACCGGGGAGCTGTTTTTT. Amino acid sequence: CASRSGPTNTGELFF.

The chain employs TRBV10-3 and TRBJ2-7; D call uncertain. Germline CDR1 is ENHRY and CDR2 is SYGVKD. The CDR3 consists of 14 residues. The germline V and J ends were trimmed by 3 bases and 1 base, with 10 bases remaining between them. The DNA for the CDR3 is TGTGCCATCAGTGACGATCTGAGATCCTACGAGCAGTACTTC. Residues: CAISDDLRSYEQYF.

The V and J genes are TRBV27 and TRBJ2-5; 7 nucleotides agree with TRBD1. This CDR3 spans 13 amino acids. Trimming removed 6 bases from V and 5 bases from J; junction bases left unmatched: 6. From germline, CDR1 is MNHEY and CDR2 SMNVEV (reference sequence). CDR3 in amino acids: CASRPTGAETQYF. CDR3 in DNA: TGTGCCAGCAGACCCACAGGGGCCGAGACCCAGTACTTC.

V usage is TRBV2 and J usage is TRBJ1-1; 9 positions agree with TRBD1. This CDR3 region has 14 residues. Trimming cost V 4 bases and J 3 bases; bases outside gene matches: 3. The V gene's germline CDR1 is SNHLY and CDR2 FYNNEI. The CDR3 reads CASSVDRGYTEAFF. CDR3 nucleotides: TGTGCCAGCAGTGTGGACAGGGGCTACACTGAAGCTTTCTTT.

The chain couples TRBV6-5 to TRBJ2-5, with D hard to call. Between the trimmed V and J ends, which lost 6 bases and 5 bases, there was a span of 10 bases. The CDR3 spans 12 residues. Germline CDR1 is MNHEY and CDR2 is SVGAGI. The CDR3 region has the DNA TGTGCCAGCAGGCATCCCTTGGAGACCCAGTACTTC. Residues: CASRHPLETQYF.

This clonotype came up a few times. CDR3 nucleotide sequence: TGTGCCACGAAAGAACCAGGGAAATACGAGCAGTACTTC. Its translation: CATKEPGKYEQYF. The chain couples TRBV6-2 or TRBV6-3 to TRBJ2-7, with a possible D match to TRBD1 (5 bases). This CDR3 is built from 13 residues. Germline CDR1 MNHEY, CDR2 SVGEGT. The ends were cut back, 10 bases at V and 4 bases at J, with 17 bases in the middle.

The chain is built from TRBV14 and TRBJ2-1; the D gene is possibly TRBD1 (6 bases). Deletions cut 2 bases from V and 8 bases from J, with 16 bases between. The CDR3 has 15 amino acids. Germline CDR1 reads SGHDN; CDR2 reads FVKESK. CDR3 bases: TGTGCCAGCAGCCAATTATCGCAGGGGCAGGATGAGCAGTTCTTC. It is translated as CASSQLSQGQDEQFF.

This clonotype showed up just a few times. This chain uses TRBV15 with TRBJ2-5, with 11 bases matching TRBD2. The CDR3 runs 14 residues. The germline V gene encodes CDR1 LNHNV and CDR2 YYDKDF (reference sequence). V shed 5 bases, J shed 7 bases, and the junction held 6 bases outside the gene matches. The CDR3 reads CATSPGLADGTQYF. Written as DNA, the CDR3 is TGTGCCACCAGCCCGGGACTAGCGGATGGGACCCAGTACTTC.